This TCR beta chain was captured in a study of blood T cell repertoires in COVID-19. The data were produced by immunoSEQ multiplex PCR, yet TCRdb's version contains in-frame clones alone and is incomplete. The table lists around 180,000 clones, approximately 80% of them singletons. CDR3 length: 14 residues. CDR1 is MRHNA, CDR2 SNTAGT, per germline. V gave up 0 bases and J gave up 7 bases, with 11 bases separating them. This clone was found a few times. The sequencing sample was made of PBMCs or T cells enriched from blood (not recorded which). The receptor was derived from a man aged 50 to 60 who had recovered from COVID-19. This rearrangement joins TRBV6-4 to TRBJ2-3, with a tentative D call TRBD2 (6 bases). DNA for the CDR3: TGTGCCAGCAGTGACTCGGGGGGAGCTAATACGCAGTATTTT. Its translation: CASSDSGGANTQYF.